These 20 T cell receptor beta chains were sequenced from one sample in a study of cytomegalovirus exposure and HLA in healthy donors. A multiplex PCR was run with 60 Vbeta primers and 13 Jbeta primers. Using immunoSEQ multiplex PCR, the repertoire was profiled, and TCRdb retains in-frame clones only, with some absent. The sample has roughly 120,000 clones; less than 65% are singletons. Source material: PBMCs. All receptors come from a middle-aged man in good health and CMV-seropositive.

This clone was seen a handful of times. The chain employs TRBV7-8 and TRBJ1-2, with 10 bases matching TRBD1. The CDR3 spans 16 residues. V shed 0 bases, J shed 7 bases, and the junction held 8 bases outside the gene matches. CDR1 and CDR2 (germline): SGHVS, FQNEAQ. CDR3 coding DNA: TGTGCCAGCAGCTTAGCCGGGACAGGGGATATAGCTGGCTACACCTTC. Protein: CASSLAGTGDIAGYTF.

This chain joins TRBV9 and TRBJ1-1; TRBD1 matches at 9 bases. Germline CDR1 and CDR2: SGDLS and YYNGEE. V lost 0 bases to trimming and J lost 2 bases; unmatched junction nucleotides: 5. The CDR3 runs 16 residues. CDR3 amino acids: CASSVAPDRGNTEAFF. As DNA, the CDR3 is TGTGCCAGCAGCGTAGCCCCGGACAGGGGTAACACTGAAGCTTTCTTT.

Only a few counts were recorded for this clone. The chain links TRBV5-1 to TRBJ2-5, with 7 bases aligning to TRBD2. The J call is uncertain, as TRBJ2-7 better fits the DNA end. This CDR3 is built from 14 residues. The germline V gene encodes CDR1 SGHRS and CDR2 YFSETQ. CDR3 DNA: TGCGCCAGCAGCGTCTGGGGGGAGGGCGGCGAGCAGTACTTC. It translates to CASSVWGEGGEQYF.

This chain joins TRBV4-2 and TRBJ2-2; TRBD2 agrees at 7 bases. The CDR3 covers 14 residues. Looked up from germline, CDR1 is LGHNA and CDR2 is YNFKEQ. Trimming cost V 6 bases and J 7 bases; bases outside gene matches: 8. CDR3 sequence: CASRGGRVIGELFF. The CDR3, as DNA: TGTGCCAGCAGGGGGGGGAGGGTGATCGGGGAGCTGTTTTTT.

This rearrangement joins TRBV9 to TRBJ2-1; D is perhaps TRBD1 (6 bases). The CDR3 totals 14 residues. Germline lookup yields CDR1 SGDLS and CDR2 YYNGEE. Trimming removed 6 bases from V and 7 bases from J, with 17 bases in between. The CDR3, as DNA: TGTGCCAGCAACGCGGCAGGGGATAGGAATGAGCAGTTCTTC. Translating it yields CASNAAGDRNEQFF.

The chain joins TRBV6-4 to TRBJ2-3; D remains unclear. Deletions cut 3 bases from V and 4 bases from J, with 17 bases between. This CDR3 is 16 amino acids long. The germline gives CDR1 MRHNA, CDR2 SNTAGT. The CDR3 here is CASSEIRGGEADTQYF. The CDR3 bases are TGTGCCAGCAGTGAGATTCGAGGCGGCGAGGCAGATACGCAGTATTTT.

This chain connects TRBV19 to TRBJ1-5; D is unclear. The ends were cut back, 6 bases at V and 6 bases at J, with 15 bases in the middle. CDR1 is LNHDA, CDR2 SQIVND, per germline (reference sequence). CDR3 length: 14 amino acids. This CDR3 is CASSFRGLGQPQHF. The CDR3 nucleotides read TGTGCCAGTAGCTTCAGAGGGCTGGGTCAGCCCCAGCATTTT.

The chain recombines TRBV25-1 with TRBJ2-5, with 8 bases aligning to TRBD2. This CDR3 has 17 residues. The V segment lost 1 base and the J segment 4 bases; nucleotides outside the gene matches: 11. The germline CDR1 and CDR2 sequences are MGHDK and SYGVNS. The DNA of the CDR3 is TGTGCCAGCAGTGAATGGCCCAGCGGGGGTCTTGGAGAGACCCAGTACTTC. It specifies CASSEWPSGGLGETQYF.

J is TRBJ2-5 and V is TRBV10-2; tentatively, D is TRBD2 (7 bases). The DNA end is a closer match to TRBJ2-7, so the J assignment may be wrong. The CDR3 is 16 residues long. From germline, CDR1 is WSHSY and CDR2 SAAADI. CDR3: CASSELRGAPSYEQYF. CDR3 nucleotide sequence: TGCGCCAGCAGTGAGCTTCGGGGGGCGCCAAGCTACGAGCAGTACTTC.

J is TRBJ2-5 and V is TRBV6-5; D remains unclear. The J call could be wrong; TRBJ2-7 is a better fit for the DNA end. This CDR3 has 14 residues. Germline V lookup: CDR1 MNHEY, CDR2 SVGAGI. The CDR3 loop reads CASSYSYGSYEQYF. DNA for the CDR3: TGTGCCAGCAGTTACTCGTACGGTTCCTACGAGCAGTACTTC.

V and J are TRBV6-6 and TRBJ2-3; TRBD1 aligns across 9 bases. The germline gives CDR1 MNHNY, CDR2 SVGAGI (reference sequence). The CDR3 loop spans 15 amino acids. V shed 6 bases, J shed 2 bases, and the junction held 6 bases outside the gene matches. The CDR3 DNA sequence: TGTGCCAGCAGGTCGACAGGGGGGGCCACAGATACGCAGTATTTT. This codes for CASRSTGGATDTQYF.

The chain is built from TRBV28 and TRBJ2-2; the match to TRBD2 covers 15 bases. Looked up from germline, CDR1 is MDHEN and CDR2 is SYDVKM. This CDR3 is built from 16 residues. Losses at the gene ends were 6 bases for V and 8 bases for J; bases not matched to a gene: 7. For the CDR3, the DNA is TGTGCCAGCAGCCCTCCGGGGACTAGCGGGAGGGGGGAGCTGTTTTTT. Its protein is CASSPPGTSGRGELFF.

The sample holds a few counts of this clone. The chain's CDR3 is CSAEDYGYTF. In DNA form, the CDR3 reads TGCAGTGCTGAGGATTATGGCTACACCTTC. The chain uses TRBV20-1 and TRBJ1-2; D is unresolved. The CDR3 contains 10 residues. Germline assignment: CDR1 DFQATT and CDR2 SNEGSKA (reference sequence). V lost 5 bases, J lost 5 bases, and 6 bases lay in between.

This chain connects TRBV19 to TRBJ2-3; TRBD1 agrees at 8 bases. The CDR3 runs to 16 residues. Germline CDR1 is LNHDA and CDR2 is SQIVND (reference sequence). After removal of 6 bases from V and 2 bases from J, the junction contained 10 bases not matched to a gene. CDR3 bases: TGTGCCAGTAGAAAGCAGGGGGCTCCCCCCACAGATACGCAGTATTTT. This codes for CASRKQGAPPTDTQYF.

This clone appeared once. V and J are TRBV27 and TRBJ2-2; 11 bases map to TRBD1. Unmatched junction bases numbered 12, after V lost 1 base and J lost 5 bases. CDR1 MNHEY and CDR2 SMNVEV come from the germline V gene (reference sequence). The CDR3 is 19 residues long. CDR3 residues: CASSLFTPIGTGGTGELFF. The CDR3 bases are TGTGCCAGCAGTTTATTTACCCCGATTGGGACAGGGGGAACCGGGGAGCTGTTTTTT.

The chain carries TRBV7-2 and TRBJ2-1; D is possibly TRBD2 (5 bases). This CDR3 contains 14 residues. The germline V gene encodes CDR1 SGHTA and CDR2 FQGNSA. Deletions cut 1 base from V and 13 bases from J, with 17 bases between. Here the CDR3 reads CASSLGRTTSLQFF. The CDR3 coding sequence is TGTGCCAGCAGCTTAGGCCGTACCACTAGTTTACAGTTCTTC.

The J gene is TRBJ2-1, the V gene TRBV2; D may be TRBD1 (5 bases). V was trimmed by 4 bases and J by 6 bases, leaving 16 bases between them. There are 15 residues in the CDR3. Germline V CDR1 and CDR2: SNHLY, FYNNEI. This CDR3 reads CASSAQSSRGNEQFF. As DNA, the CDR3 is TGTGCCAGCAGTGCGCAGTCTTCAAGGGGCAATGAGCAGTTCTTC. The complete variable domain, with remaining parts taken from reference TRBV2 and TRBJ2-1, reads EPEVTQTPSHQVTQMGQEVILRCVPISNHLYFYWYRQILGQKVEFLVSFYNNEISEKSEIFDDQFSVERPDGSNFTLKIRSTKLEDSAMYFCASSAQSSRGNEQFFGPGTRLTVL.

This clone was found once. V is TRBV7-3 and J is TRBJ2-7, with TRBD2 matching 8 bases. The junction had 2 bases not matched to a gene; V was cut back by 4 bases and J by 3 bases. Germline V CDR1 and CDR2: SGHTA, FQGTGA. The CDR3 totals 13 residues. CDR3 in DNA: TGTGCCAGCAGCTCAGCGGGGGACTACGAGCAGTACTTC. It translates to CASSSAGDYEQYF. Filled out from reference TRBV7-3 and TRBJ2-7, the complete variable domain reads GAGVSQTPSNKVTEKGKYVELRCDPISGHTALYWYRQSLGQGPEFLIYFQGTGAADDSGLPNDRFFAVRPEGSVSTLKIQRTERGDSAVYLCASSSAGDYEQYFGPGTRLTVT.

The CDR3 is CASSVGAGGHHEQYF. The CDR3 region has the DNA TGTGCCAGCAGCGTAGGGGCGGGAGGGCACCACGAGCAGTACTTC. The rearrangement links TRBV9 to TRBJ2-7, with 9 bases that match TRBD2. Germline V gene sequence: CDR1 SGDLS, CDR2 YYNGEE. The ends lost 0 bases at V and 5 bases at J; junction bases unmatched: 6. CDR3 size: 15 residues.

The chain combines TRBV27 with TRBJ1-4, with 12 bases aligning to TRBD1. The CDR3 contains 17 residues. Germline CDR1 is MNHEY and CDR2 is SMNVEV (reference sequence). Trimming at V came to 2 bases and at J to 7 bases, leaving 8 bases not matched to a gene. DNA for the CDR3: TGTGCCAGCAGTTTACGATGGGACAGGGGGCATGGTGAAAAACTGTTTTTT. This encodes CASSLRWDRGHGEKLFF.